The 22 T cell receptor beta chains reported below all come from one sample, sequenced in a study of blood T cell repertoires in COVID-19. Profiled with immunoSEQ multiplex PCR; TCRdb holds only in-frame clones, not every one. The sample contains tens of thousands of clones, 80% to 95% of which appear only once. Sequenced input: peripheral blood. The receptors originated from a human donor with active COVID-19. The donor label of this sample is uncertain.

V and J are TRBV27 and TRBJ2-7, with 7 bases fitting TRBD1. Trimming removed 6 bases from V and 7 bases from J; junction bases left unmatched: 15. The CDR3 covers 15 residues. Germline V CDR1 and CDR2: MNHEY, SMNVEV (reference sequence). The CDR3 nucleotides read TGTGCCAGCAGCTACCGACAGGGCTTAGCAAGGGAGCAGTACTTC. This translates into CASSYRQGLAREQYF.

V usage is TRBV19 and J usage is TRBJ2-5, with 7 bases identical to TRBD1. CDR1 and CDR2 from the germline V gene are LNHDA and SQIVND (reference sequence). CDR3 length equals 16 residues. The junction had 6 bases not matched to a gene; V was cut back by 2 bases and J by 0 bases. The CDR3 is CASSIIPTGNQETQYF. The CDR3 DNA is TGTGCCAGTAGTATAATCCCGACAGGGAACCAAGAGACCCAGTACTTC. Based on the CDR3 plus reference TRBV19 and TRBJ2-5, the full variable domain is DGGITQSPKYLFRKEGQNVTLSCEQNLNHDAMYWYRQDPGQGLRLIYYSQIVNDFQKGDIAEGYSVSREKKESFPLTVTSAQKNPTAFYLCASSIIPTGNQETQYFGPGTRLLVL.

This chain joins TRBV15 and TRBJ1-4; 7 bases fit TRBD1. CDR3 length equals 17 residues. V lost 1 base, J lost 5 bases, and 10 bases stayed unmatched. CDR1 LNHNV and CDR2 YYDKDF come from the germline V gene (reference sequence). The CDR3 DNA is TGTGCCACCAGCAGAGGGGGGACAGCCCTAGGGAATGAAAAACTGTTTTTT. Encoded protein: CATSRGGTALGNEKLFF.

The chain has TRBV1 and TRBJ2-3; TRBD2, the table's D call, lacks a check against the DNA. TRBV1 is classified as a pseudogene. CDR3 length: 15 residues. CDR3 amino acids: CTSSQGLAGTDTQYF. Written as DNA, the CDR3 is TGCACCAGCAGCCAAGGACTAGCGGGAACCGATACGCAGTATTTT.

By proportion, this clone is medium-sized. The chain has TRBV7-9 and TRBJ2-2; 8 nucleotides align to TRBD2. The CDR3 runs to 17 residues. Trimming removed 2 bases from V and 0 bases from J; junction bases left unmatched: 5. The germline CDR1 and CDR2 sequences are SEHNR and FQNEAQ (reference sequence). The CDR3 nucleotides are TGTGCCAGCAGCTTACCTAGCGGGTATCCGAACACCGGGGAGCTGTTTTTT. Translation: CASSLPSGYPNTGELFF.

This chain links TRBV4-2 with TRBJ1-1; no reliable D call. The V end was cut by 0 bases, the J end by 1 base, with 9 bases between. The germline CDR1 and CDR2 sequences are LGHNA and YNFKEQ. This CDR3 spans 15 amino acids. CDR3 protein: CASSQDLPRNTEAFF. The DNA for the CDR3 is TGTGCCAGCAGCCAAGATTTACCGAGGAACACTGAAGCTTTCTTT.

The chain combines TRBV7-2 with TRBJ1-2; D gene ambiguous. Trimming pared 2 bases from V and 4 bases from J, leaving 20 bases between. The germline V gene has CDR1 SGHTA and CDR2 FQGNSA. CDR3 length equals 17 residues. The CDR3, as DNA: TGTGCCAGCAGCTTAACCCCGGCGGAGGGATTGGCCTATGGCTACACCTTC. This translates into CASSLTPAEGLAYGYTF.

J is TRBJ1-1 and V is TRBV3-1 (or the pseudogene TRBV3-2); weak D call: TRBD1 (6 bases). This CDR3 is built from 12 residues. Germline lookup yields CDR1 LGHDT and CDR2 YNNKEL (reference sequence). Trimming pared 1 base from V and 8 bases from J, leaving 8 bases between. The CDR3 nucleotides are TGTGCCAGCAGCCAAGGTACAGGGGAAGCTTTCTTT. It encodes CASSQGTGEAFF.

The chain carries TRBV11-2 and TRBJ1-2; possibly TRBD1 for D (6 bases). The germline CDR1 and CDR2 sequences are SGHAT and FQNNGV. The CDR3 runs to 14 residues. The V end was cut by 7 bases, the J end by 2 bases, with 14 bases between. The CDR3 spells CASNRAGANYGYTF. The CDR3, as DNA: TGTGCCAGCAACCGTGCAGGGGCCAACTATGGCTACACCTTC. Looking up the rest from reference TRBV11-2 and TRBJ1-2 gives the full variable domain: EAGVAQSPRYKIIEKRQSVAFWCNPISGHATLYWYQQILGQGPKLLIQFQNNGVVDDSQLPKDRFSAERLKGVDSTLKIQPAKLEDSAVYLCASNRAGANYGYTFGSGTRLTVV.

This chain's CDR3 is CASSWEQGRGQETQYF. The CDR3 DNA sequence: TGTGCCAGTAGTTGGGAACAGGGTCGGGGCCAAGAGACCCAGTACTTC. The V call is TRBV19, the J call TRBJ2-5; a weak D match, TRBD1 (6 bases). V lost 5 bases, J lost 1 base, and 17 bases lay in between. Looked up from germline, CDR1 is LNHDA and CDR2 is SQIVND (reference sequence). The CDR3 contains 16 residues.

This chain connects TRBV7-2 to TRBJ1-5, with TRBD1 identical over 7 bases. CDR3 length equals 14 residues. In germline, CDR1 is SGHTA, CDR2 FQGNSA. J was trimmed by 7 bases and V by 6 bases; bases with no gene match: 9. In nucleotides, the CDR3 is TGTGCCAGCAGGTCAAATCCAGGGGGACAGCCCCAGCATTTT. Its protein is CASRSNPGGQPQHF.

The rearrangement uses TRBV5-5 and TRBJ1-5; D remains unclear. The V end lost 0 bases, the J end lost 9 bases, and 13 bases lay between the germline ends. Germline CDR1 SGHKS, CDR2 YYEKEE (reference sequence). The CDR3 runs 14 residues. CDR3 DNA sequence: TGTGCCAGCAGCTTGGGGCTGATCCGGGGGCCCCAGCATTTT. Amino acids: CASSLGLIRGPQHF.

V is TRBV28 and J is TRBJ2-2, with 10 nucleotides matching TRBD2. Germline V lookup: CDR1 MDHEN, CDR2 SYDVKM. CDR3 length equals 16 residues. The J segment lost 6 bases and the V segment lost 6 bases, leaving 10 bases of the junction unmatched. The CDR3 protein is CASSPRLSGRAGELFF. CDR3 nucleotide sequence: TGTGCCAGCAGCCCTCGGTTGAGCGGGAGGGCCGGGGAGCTGTTTTTT.

The chain carries TRBV7-3 and TRBJ2-1; possibly TRBD2 for D (5 bases). V was trimmed by 3 bases and J by 7 bases, leaving 19 bases between them. The CDR3 totals 16 residues. Germline V gene lookup returns CDR1 SGHTA and CDR2 FQGTGA. In nucleotides, the CDR3 is TGTGCCAGCAGCTTCACCGGGGTGTCCTACCGGAATGAGCAGTTCTTC. It codes for CASSFTGVSYRNEQFF.

The chain recombines TRBV10-3 with TRBJ1-1; 7 positions match TRBD1. With V trimmed by 3 bases and J by 1 base, 8 bases remained unmatched. The CDR3 covers 16 residues. Germline V lookup: CDR1 ENHRY, CDR2 SYGVKD. CDR3: CAISDRFTGENTEAFF. The CDR3 DNA reads TGTGCCATCAGTGATCGATTTACAGGGGAGAACACTGAAGCTTTCTTT.

V usage is TRBV14 and J usage is TRBJ1-1; D not resolved. The CDR3 runs to 13 residues. Trimming took 2 bases from V and 1 from J, leaving 5 bases between them. From germline, CDR1 is SGHDN and CDR2 FVKESK. The CDR3 DNA sequence: TGTGCCAGCAGCCAATCGGGGAACACTGAAGCTTTCTTT. As protein: CASSQSGNTEAFF.

This chain joins TRBV5-1 and TRBJ1-1; D might be TRBD1 (6 bases). Germline CDR1 is SGHRS and CDR2 is YFSETQ. This CDR3 contains 13 residues. The V end lost 5 bases, the J end lost 3 bases, and 11 bases lay between the germline ends. DNA of the CDR3: TGCGCCAGCAGGTTACAGGGAGACACTGAAGCTTTCTTT. Encoded protein: CASRLQGDTEAFF.

V gene TRBV7-3 combines with J gene TRBJ2-2; D might be TRBD1 (5 bases). Germline CDR1 is SGHTA and CDR2 is FQGTGA. Trimming took off 5 bases at V and 4 bases at J, with 11 bases between the two ends. There are 14 residues in the CDR3. CDR3 nucleotide sequence: TGTGCCAGCAGCCCTTCAGGGATCACCGGGGAGCTGTTTTTT. It codes for CASSPSGITGELFF.

CDR3 residues: CASSFVGGPGETQYF. Here the CDR3 DNA reads TGTGCCAGCAGCTTTGTGGGAGGGCCAGGAGAGACCCAGTACTTC. The chain links TRBV7-3 to TRBJ2-5; 7 bases are shared with TRBD2. After removal of 3 bases from V and 4 bases from J, the junction contained 8 bases not matched to a gene. Germline CDR1 reads SGHTA; CDR2 reads FQGTGA. This CDR3 comprises 15 residues.

J is TRBJ1-2 and V is TRBV28; 9 bases map to TRBD1. The CDR3 totals 14 residues. Germline CDR1 and CDR2: MDHEN and SYDVKM. The trim removed 7 bases at V and 0 bases at J, leaving 3 bases unmatched. As DNA, the CDR3 is TGTGCCAGCATGAACAGGGGGCCTAACTATGGCTACACCTTC. It codes for CASMNRGPNYGYTF.

The chain employs TRBV4-3 and TRBJ2-3; perhaps TRBD1 as D (5 bases). This CDR3 contains 15 residues. Germline V gene lookup returns CDR1 LGHNA and CDR2 YSLEER. Trimming removed 4 bases from V and 4 bases from J, with 15 bases in between. The CDR3 protein is CASSRTAIRADTQYF. CDR3 DNA: TGCGCCAGCAGCCGGACGGCAATCAGGGCAGATACGCAGTATTTT.

The chain joins TRBV11-2 to TRBJ2-1; D gene uncertain. The germline V gene encodes CDR1 SGHAT and CDR2 FQNNGV. The CDR3 runs to 15 residues. Trimming removed 4 bases from V and 7 bases from J, with 17 bases in between. CDR3: CASSSDWMVGNEQFF. DNA for the CDR3: TGTGCCAGCAGCTCCGACTGGATGGTCGGGAATGAGCAGTTCTTC.